This T cell receptor beta chain was recorded in a study of blood T cell repertoires in COVID-19. The wider study: Samples of COVID-19 (acute and convalescent) were obtained from the United States, Italy and Spain. From T cells, B-cell-depleted T cells, or PBMCs came the material, which was cDNA or gDNA.

The CDR3 covers 14 residues. J lost 1 base, V lost 6 bases, and 5 bases had no gene match. Germline V gives CDR1 MNHEY, CDR2 SVGAGI. This clone was detected only a few times. In the original workflow: It was from reference gene primer amplification that nucleated cell counts were estimated. Assay used: immunoSEQ multiplex PCR; TCRdb lists only in-frame clones, some missing. V, J and clone size are taken as reported in that table, and D and trimming were inferred from the DNA itself. The repertoire holds roughly 350,000 clones, around 85% seen once, with around 3.4% in the top ten. The V call is TRBV6-5, the J call TRBJ1-1, with 7 positions matching TRBD1. This sequence originates from a woman in her late teens or twenties with acute or convalescent COVID-19. Source material: peripheral blood. The CDR3 DNA follows: TGTGCCAGCAGGGCGAGACAGGGGAACACTGAAGCTTTCTTT. It is translated as CASRARQGNTEAFF.